The rows below give T cell receptor beta chains drawn from one sample of a study of shared clonotypes between healthy human individuals. The data were produced by immunoSEQ multiplex PCR, yet TCRdb's version contains in-frame clones alone and is incomplete. The profile shows about 2 million clones, about 94% of them singletons. The specimen was naive CD8+ T cells sorted from blood. The source of these receptors is a young man in good health. Both conserved end residues are part of each CDR3. A D gene is named only where the DNA matches it firmly. Not all rows give a size; the values are once, few, many and, for expanded clones, a class.

>TRBJ2-3|TRBD1|.|TRBV5-6
TGTGCCAGCAGCCCCTCCCATGAGGGGGCTTGGGGCACAGATACGCAGTATTTT
CASSPSHEGAWGTDTQYF
>TRBJ2-5|.|.|TRBV21-1
TGTGCCAGCAGCAAAGCAAGGGGGGGGGAGACCCAGTACTTC
CASSKARGGETQYF
>TRBJ2-2|TRBD1|.|TRBV6-6
TGTGCCAGCAGTTATATCCAGGGGGCGGGGGAGCTGTTTTTT
CASSYIQGAGELFF
>TRBJ2-7|.|.|TRBV9
TGTGCCAGCAGCCCCTGGGACGGAACGGGGGAGCAGTACTTC
CASSPWDGTGEQYF
>TRBJ2-1|.|.|TRBV5-4
TGTGCCAGCAGCCTTCCGCTGTATGAGCAGTTCTTC
CASSLPLYEQFF
>TRBJ2-1|TRBD2|once|TRBV15
TGTGCCACCAGCAGGGAACTAGCGGGAGACTACAATGAGCAGTTCTTC
CATSRELAGDYNEQFF
>TRBJ2-5|TRBD2|.|TRBV7-9
TGTGCCAGCAGCGTCCCACAGCGGGGGGCACCACAAGAGACCCAGTACTTC
CASSVPQRGAPQETQYF
>TRBJ2-2|TRBD1|.|TRBV9
TGTGCCAGCGGAGACAGGGCGGTGGACACCGGGGAGCTGTTTTTT
CASGDRAVDTGELFF
>TRBJ2-1|TRBD2|.|TRBV7-7
TGTGCTAGCAGCTTAAGGCGGGGGGGGGAAAATGAGCAGTTCTTC
CASSLRRGGENEQFF
>TRBJ2-7|TRBD1|.|TRBV5-8
TGTGCCAGCAGCTACGGGACAGGGGTCTACGAGCAGTACTTC
CASSYGTGVYEQYF
>TRBJ2-1|TRBD2|.|TRBV2
TGTGCCAGCAGTGGACTAGCGGGATATTACAATGAGCAGTTCTTC
CASSGLAGYYNEQFF
>TRBJ2-1|TRBD2|.|TRBV9
TGTGCCAGCAGCGTTAGCGGGTTTGGGCCTGGTGAGCAGTTCTTC
CASSVSGFGPGEQFF
>TRBJ1-2|.|.|TRBV19
TGTGCCAGTAGTATGGGACCGGGTTCGTATGGCTACACCTTC
CASSMGPGSYGYTF
>TRBJ2-1|TRBD2|.|TRBV27
TGTGCCAGCAGTTCCGGGACTAGCGGGAGTAGGAATGAGCAGTTCTTC
CASSSGTSGSRNEQFF
>TRBJ2-7|.|.|TRBV16
TGTGCCAGCAGCCCAACTCCCCCAGGGTCCTACGAGCAGTACTTC
CASSPTPPGSYEQYF
>TRBJ1-1|TRBD1|.|TRBV5-6
TGTGCCAGCAGCTCCACGACAGGGAGGACTGAAGCTTTCTTT
CASSSTTGRTEAFF
>TRBJ2-3|.|.|TRBV6-1
TGTGCCAGCAGTGGGTTGGGGGCAGCGGATACGCAGTATTTT
CASSGLGAADTQYF
>TRBJ2-1|TRBD2|once|TRBV2
TGTGCCACCACCCAATACCTAGCGGGGGATGAGCAGTTCTTC
CATTQYLAGDEQFF
>TRBJ1-3|.|.|TRBV28
TGTGCCAGCAGTCCTAGGACGGACTCTGGAAACACCATATATTTT
CASSPRTDSGNTIYF
>TRBJ1-1|TRBD1|.|TRBV7-3
TGTGCCAGCAGCTTAGAGACAGGGGGACACACTGAAGCTTTCTTT
CASSLETGGHTEAFF
>TRBJ2-1|.|.|TRBV5-6
TGTGCCAGCACAGTCGGTTTGGATGAGCAGTTCTTC
CASTVGLDEQFF
>TRBJ2-7|TRBD2|.|TRBV6-1
TGTGCCAGCAGCCATCTAGCGGGGGGGCTCCACGAGCAGTACTTC
CASSHLAGGLHEQYF
>TRBJ1-5|.|few|TRBV19
TGTGCCAGTAGTATTCAAGGGGACATCAATCAGCCCCAGCATTTT
CASSIQGDINQPQHF
>TRBJ2-7|.|.|TRBV4-1
TGCGCCAGCAGCCTCCGCTCGAGCGGTCCCTACGAGCAGTACTTC
CASSLRSSGPYEQYF
>TRBJ2-2|.|.|TRBV4-1
TGCGCCAGCAGCCAGGCAAGGGCTGGGGCCGGGGAGCTGTTTTTT
CASSQARAGAGELFF
>TRBJ2-7|TRBD2|.|TRBV7-9
TGTGCCAGCAGCCGGGGACTAGCTTTTTACGAGCAGTACTTC
CASSRGLAFYEQYF
>TRBJ2-3|.|.|TRBV12-2
TGTGCAAGTCGCTTAGGGTGCGAGGAGGGTGGAGGGGATACGCAGTATTTT
CASRLGCEEGGGDTQYF
>TRBJ2-5|TRBD1|once|TRBV5-1
TGCGCCAGCAGCTTGGGACAGGGGAGAGAGACCCAGTACTTC
CASSLGQGRETQYF